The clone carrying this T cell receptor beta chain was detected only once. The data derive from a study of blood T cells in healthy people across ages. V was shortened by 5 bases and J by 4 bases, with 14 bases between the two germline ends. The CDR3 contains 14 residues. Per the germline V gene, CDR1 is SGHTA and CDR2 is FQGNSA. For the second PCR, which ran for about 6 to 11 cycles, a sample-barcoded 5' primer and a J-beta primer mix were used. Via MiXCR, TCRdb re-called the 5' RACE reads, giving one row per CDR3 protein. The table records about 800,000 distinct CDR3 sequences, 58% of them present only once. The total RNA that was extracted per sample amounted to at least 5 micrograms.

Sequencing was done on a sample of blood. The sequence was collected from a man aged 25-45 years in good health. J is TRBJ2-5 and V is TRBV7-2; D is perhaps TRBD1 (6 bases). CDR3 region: CASSHLRGGETQYF. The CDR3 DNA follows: TGTGCCAGCAGCCACCTGCGAGGGGGAGAGACCCAGTACTTC.